The entry below describes one TCR beta chain. The entry originates in a study of monozygotic twins with inflammatory bowel disease. From the 5' RACE reads, TCRdb lists one entry per CDR3 protein and no DNA. The sample holds 150,000 or so distinct CDR3 sequences. The CDR3 loop spans 15 amino acids. Germline V gene lookup returns CDR1 SGHRS and CDR2 YFSETQ. This clonotype was sampled from a human donor with ulcerative colitis or Crohn's disease, or a healthy co-twin of an affected twin (not recorded which). J is TRBJ2-5 and V is TRBV5-1; there is no DNA to check the TCRdb D call of TRBD1. The sequencing sample was made of blood. CDR3 loop: CASSLAPGVKETQYF.